This TCR beta chain was recovered during a study of blood T cell repertoires in COVID-19. In the original analysis: Reference gene primer amplification in the assay estimated nucleated cell counts. Produced via immunoSEQ multiplex PCR; TCRdb's table is partial and in-frame only. The V and J calls and clone size come from that table; D and trimming were worked out from the DNA. The data show roughly 80,000 clones, with about four fifths seen just once and about 15% held by the top ten. This clone was seen a few times. The source material was peripheral blood. The sequence came from a human donor in a cohort sampled during active COVID-19.

CDR3 DNA: TGTGCCAGCAGCGCATTCATACCGGGACACAGTAATTCACCCCTCCACTTT. Encoded protein: CASSAFIPGHSNSPLHF. This chain connects TRBV9 to TRBJ1-6, with D perhaps matching TRBD1 (6 bases). Germline V lookup: CDR1 SGDLS, CDR2 YYNGEE. The CDR3 spans 17 residues. Between the trimmed V and J ends, which lost 3 bases and 6 bases, there was a span of 19 bases.